These 20 T cell receptor beta chains share one sample of origin, sequenced in a study of T cell responses to AZD1222 COVID-19 vaccine. Produced via immunoSEQ multiplex PCR; TCRdb's table is partial and in-frame only. The table lists 90,000 to 150,000 clones, more than 85% of them singletons, with 2.4% in the top ten. Here the sequenced sample was peripheral blood, taken on day 0 of AZD1222 vaccination. The receptor set was obtained from an adult in good health.

The chain recombines TRBV29-1 with TRBJ1-1, with unresolved D. The V gene lost 5 bases and the J gene lost 1 base, with 14 bases spanning the gap. Germline V gene sequence: CDR1 SQVTM, CDR2 ANQGSEA. This CDR3 comprises 14 residues. CDR3 sequence: CSVTRRRANTEAFF. As DNA, the CDR3 is TGCAGCGTTACACGGAGGAGGGCGAACACTGAAGCTTTCTTT.

V is TRBV5-6 and J is TRBJ1-2; D gene ambiguous. Trimming removed 3 bases from V and 4 bases from J, with 13 bases in between. From germline, CDR1 is SGHDT and CDR2 YYEEEE. The CDR3 consists of 14 residues. The CDR3 sequence: CASSSDGRSYGYTF. The DNA for the CDR3 is TGTGCCAGCAGCTCGGATGGACGTAGCTATGGCTACACCTTC.

The chain couples TRBV10-3 to TRBJ1-5; 11 bases line up with TRBD1. J was trimmed by 7 bases and V by 6 bases; bases with no gene match: 2. Per germline, CDR1 ENHRY and CDR2 SYGVKD. The CDR3 contains 13 residues. The CDR3 nucleotides are TGTGCCATCAGGGGGACAGGGGGACAGCCCCAGCATTTT. Encoded protein: CAIRGTGGQPQHF.

The chain carries TRBV30 and TRBJ1-3; D is ambiguous. Germline values: CDR1 GTSNPN, CDR2 SVGIG (reference sequence). The CDR3 consists of 13 residues. The V and J ends lost 5 bases and 0 bases respectively, with 8 bases between them. The CDR3 sequence: CAWGLDSGNTIYF. The CDR3 nucleotides are TGTGCCTGGGGCTTAGACTCTGGAAACACCATATATTTT.

The V call is TRBV29-1, the J call TRBJ2-7; D not certain. Germline assignment: CDR1 SQVTM and CDR2 ANQGSEA. This CDR3 contains 13 residues. Trimming left V 4 bases short and J 0 bases short, with 10 bases between. In DNA form, the CDR3 reads TGCAGCGTTGGGCTGTCCATCTCCTACGAGCAGTACTTC. Protein product: CSVGLSISYEQYF.

The chain is built from TRBV28 and TRBJ2-5; D is undetermined. Trimming removed 5 bases from V and 2 bases from J, with 15 bases in between. The germline V gene has CDR1 MDHEN and CDR2 SYDVKM. This CDR3 region has 15 residues. CDR3 sequence: CASSVVATLQETQYF. DNA for the CDR3: TGTGCCAGCAGTGTCGTGGCTACCCTGCAAGAGACCCAGTACTTC.

A single count supports this clone. The chain combines TRBV6-5 with TRBJ1-2; D is ambiguous. V was cut by 5 bases and J by 1 base, with 14 bases left in between. CDR1 is MNHEY, CDR2 SVGAGI, per germline. The CDR3 has 15 residues. The CDR3 spells CASSRTPQSNYGYTF. CDR3 in DNA: TGTGCCAGCAGTCGCACACCTCAGAGTAACTATGGCTACACCTTC.

This clone has just one count. The J gene is TRBJ2-3, the V gene TRBV11-3; TRBD1 matches at 10 bases. V was pared by 5 bases and J by 5 bases, with 10 bases of the junction left unmatched. The CDR3 covers 16 residues. Germline values: CDR1 SGHNT, CDR2 YENEEA. CDR3 nucleotides: TGTGCCAGCAGCCCCTCGACAGGGGGCGATTTAGATACGCAGTATTTT. Residues: CASSPSTGGDLDTQYF.

The rearrangement joins TRBV10-2 to TRBJ1-5, with 10 bases aligning to TRBD1. From germline, CDR1 is WSHSY and CDR2 SAAADI. The V segment lost 1 base and the J segment 4 bases; nucleotides outside the gene matches: 1. The CDR3 contains 15 residues. The DNA of the CDR3 is TGCGCCAGCAGTGAGTGGGGACAGGGGAATCAGCCCCAGCATTTT. As protein: CASSEWGQGNQPQHF.

The chain uses TRBV10-3 and TRBJ2-1; 10 nucleotides align to TRBD2. This CDR3 comprises 13 residues. Germline V CDR1 and CDR2: ENHRY, SYGVKD. Trimming removed 6 bases from V and 5 bases from J; junction bases left unmatched: 1. CDR3 coding DNA: TGTGCCATCAGCCTAGCGGGAGACAATGAGCAGTTCTTC. Encoded protein: CAISLAGDNEQFF.

V is TRBV18 and J is TRBJ1-1; the match to TRBD1 covers 7 bases. This CDR3 has 14 amino acids. V shed 3 bases and J 5 bases; nucleotides not matched to a gene: 6. Germline V gene lookup returns CDR1 KGHSH and CDR2 LQKENI. CDR3 DNA: TGTGCCAGCTCACCGGCGGGCAGGGGGACTGAAGCTTTCTTT. Its protein product is CASSPAGRGTEAFF. The entire variable domain, with the rest obtained from reference TRBV18 and TRBJ1-1, is as follows: NAGVMQNPRHLVRRRGQEARLRCSPMKGHSHVYWYRQLPEEGLKFMVYLQKENIIDESGMPKERFSAEFPKEGPSILRIQQVVRGDSAAYFCASSPAGRGTEAFFGQGTRLTVV.

This sequence joins TRBV6-5 and TRBJ1-2; TRBD1 aligns across 7 bases. The germline gives CDR1 MNHEY, CDR2 SVGAGI. V trimming: 6 bases; J trimming: 4 bases; junction bases outside the gene matches: 5. CDR3 length equals 13 residues. The CDR3 sequence: CASRGTARYGYTF. CDR3 coding DNA: TGTGCCAGCAGGGGGACAGCCCGCTATGGCTACACCTTC.

This chain joins TRBV9 and TRBJ2-2, with D possibly being TRBD2 (6 bases). V was shortened by 0 bases and J by 6 bases, with 15 bases between the two germline ends. The CDR3 sequence is 16 residues long. Germline CDR1 and CDR2: SGDLS and YYNGEE. CDR3 in amino acids: CASSVGGGWGAGELFF. The CDR3 bases are TGTGCCAGCAGCGTAGGGGGAGGCTGGGGAGCCGGGGAGCTGTTTTTT.

J is TRBJ2-3 and V is TRBV27, with D uncertain. The germline V gene has CDR1 MNHEY and CDR2 SMNVEV (reference sequence). Trimming stripped 4 bases from V and 0 bases from J, with 14 bases between. The CDR3 runs to 16 residues. CDR3 coding DNA: TGTGCCAGCAGTTCTAGTGAGTTTAAGAGCACAGATACGCAGTATTTT. Protein sequence: CASSSSEFKSTDTQYF.

This chain connects TRBV6-6 to TRBJ2-7; D tentatively fits TRBD1 or TRBD2 (5 bases each). Trimming stripped 7 bases from V and 6 bases from J, with 16 bases between. CDR1 and CDR2 from the germline V gene are MNHNY and SVGAGI (reference sequence). The CDR3 extends over 13 amino acids. CDR3 residues: CASTAAMRGEQYF. The CDR3 DNA is TGTGCCAGCACGGCGGCCATGAGGGGCGAGCAGTACTTC.

The CDR3 loop reads CALAGSNSGTQYF. CDR3 sequence (DNA): TGTGCCCTCGCCGGGTCCAACAGCGGTACGCAGTATTTT. The rearrangement links TRBV30 to TRBJ2-3; D may be TRBD2 (5 bases). The CDR3 is 13 amino acids. Germline lookup yields CDR1 GTSNPN and CDR2 SVGIG (reference sequence). The V end lost 8 bases, the J end lost 8 bases, and 20 bases lay between the germline ends.

The rearrangement links TRBV3-1 (or the pseudogene TRBV3-2) to TRBJ2-3; a weak D match, TRBD1 (5 bases). V was trimmed by 2 bases and J by 3 bases, leaving 9 bases between them. Germline assignment: CDR1 LGHDT and CDR2 YNNKEL (reference sequence). The length of the CDR3 is 14 residues. CDR3 DNA sequence: TGTGCCAGCAGCCAACAGGGATGGACAGATACGCAGTATTTT. Translation: CASSQQGWTDTQYF.

The chain joins TRBV19 to TRBJ1-1, with D tentatively TRBD1 (5 bases). The CDR3 length is 15 residues. The V end was cut by 1 base, the J end by 11 bases, with 20 bases between. Germline V gene sequence: CDR1 LNHDA, CDR2 SQIVND (reference sequence). In DNA, the CDR3 is TGTGCCAGTAGTATAGGTGGGGCCCAATTCCCACGGGCTTTCTTT. This encodes CASSIGGAQFPRAFF.

The chain employs TRBV7-6 and TRBJ2-1; the D gene is possibly TRBD1 (6 bases). Looked up from germline, CDR1 is SGHVS and CDR2 is FNYEAQ. Trimming shortened V by 4 bases and J by 6 bases, and 19 bases separated the two germline ends. The CDR3 extends over 16 amino acids. In nucleotides, the CDR3 is TGTGCCAGCAGCTCAGGGGTAGGGCTTCCGTCCAATGAGCAGTTCTTC. It translates to CASSSGVGLPSNEQFF. The full variable domain, in which reference TRBV7-6 and TRBJ2-1 provide the parts outside the CDR3, is GAGVSQSPRYKVTKRGQDVALRCDPISGHVSLYWYRQALGQGPEFLTYFNYEAQQDKSGLPNDRFSAERPEGSISTLTIQRTEQRDSAMYRCASSSGVGLPSNEQFFGPGTRLTVL.

The rearrangement joins TRBV24-1 to TRBJ2-3; D unresolved. V lost 7 bases and J 2 bases, leaving 6 bases between the germline ends. This CDR3 has 12 amino acids. Germline V gene data show CDR1 as KGHDR and CDR2 as SFDVKD. The CDR3 region is CATRSLTDTQYF. CDR3 bases: TGTGCCACCAGGTCCCTCACAGATACGCAGTATTTT.